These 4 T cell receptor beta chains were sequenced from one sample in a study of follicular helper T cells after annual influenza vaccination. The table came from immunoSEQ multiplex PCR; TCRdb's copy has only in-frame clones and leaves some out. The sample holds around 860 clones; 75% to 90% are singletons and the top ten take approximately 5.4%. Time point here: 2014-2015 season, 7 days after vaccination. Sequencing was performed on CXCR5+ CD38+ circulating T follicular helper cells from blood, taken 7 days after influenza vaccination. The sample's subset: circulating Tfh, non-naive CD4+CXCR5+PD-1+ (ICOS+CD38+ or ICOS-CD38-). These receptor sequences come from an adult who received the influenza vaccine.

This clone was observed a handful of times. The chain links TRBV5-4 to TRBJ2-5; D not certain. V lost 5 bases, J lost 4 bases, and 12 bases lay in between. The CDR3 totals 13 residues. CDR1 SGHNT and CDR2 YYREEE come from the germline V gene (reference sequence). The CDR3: CASSGRRGETQYF. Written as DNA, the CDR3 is TGTGCCAGCAGTGGTCGGCGAGGAGAGACCCAGTACTTC.

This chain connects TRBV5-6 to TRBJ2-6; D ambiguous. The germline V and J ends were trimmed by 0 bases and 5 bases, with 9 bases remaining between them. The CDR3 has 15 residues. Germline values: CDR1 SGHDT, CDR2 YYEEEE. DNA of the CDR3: TGTGCCAGCAGCTTGGGACTTCGACGGGCCAACGTCCTGACTTTC. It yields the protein CASSLGLRRANVLTF.

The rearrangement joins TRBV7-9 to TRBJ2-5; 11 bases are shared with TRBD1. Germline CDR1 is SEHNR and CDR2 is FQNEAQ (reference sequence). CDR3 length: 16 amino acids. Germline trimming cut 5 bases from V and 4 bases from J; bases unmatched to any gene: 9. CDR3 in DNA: TGTGCCAGCAGCACGGACAGGGGGCCAACGCCAGAGACCCAGTACTTC. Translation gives CASSTDRGPTPETQYF.

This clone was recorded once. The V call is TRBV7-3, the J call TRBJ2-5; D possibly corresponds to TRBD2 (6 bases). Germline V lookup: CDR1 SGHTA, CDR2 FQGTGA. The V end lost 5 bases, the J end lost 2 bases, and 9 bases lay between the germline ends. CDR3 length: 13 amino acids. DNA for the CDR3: TGTGCCAGCAGCGCAGGGAGGCAAGAGACCCAGTACTTC. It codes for CASSAGRQETQYF.